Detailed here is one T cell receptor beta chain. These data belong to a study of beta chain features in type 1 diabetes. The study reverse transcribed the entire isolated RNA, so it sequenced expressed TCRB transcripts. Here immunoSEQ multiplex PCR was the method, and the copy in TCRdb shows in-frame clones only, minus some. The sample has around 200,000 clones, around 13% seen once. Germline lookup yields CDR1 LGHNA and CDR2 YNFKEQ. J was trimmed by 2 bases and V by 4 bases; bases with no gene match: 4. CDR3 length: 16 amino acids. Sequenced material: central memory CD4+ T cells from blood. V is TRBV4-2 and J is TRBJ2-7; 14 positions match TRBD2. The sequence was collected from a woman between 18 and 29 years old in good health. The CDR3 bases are TGTGCCAGCAGCCTCGGGACTAGCGGGAGCCCCTACGAGCAGTACTTC. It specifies CASSLGTSGSPYEQYF.